This T cell receptor (beta chain) derives from a study of T cell changes during pregnancy in multiple sclerosis. CDR1 and CDR2 from the germline V gene are SQVTM and ANQGSEA. CDR3 length: 13 residues. Trimming took 7 bases from V and 0 from J, leaving 10 bases between them. The protocol was immunoSEQ multiplex PCR, while the TCRdb copy is restricted to in-frame clones and leaves out a portion. The table records roughly 80,000 clones, around 93% of them present only once. The receptor's source is a female donor with multiple sclerosis, enrolled in a pregnancy study. This sequence joins TRBV29-1 and TRBJ2-1; D gene unclear. Source: peripheral blood, taken in the second trimester of pregnancy. The chain's CDR3 is CSGSSSSYNEQFF. Here the CDR3 DNA reads TGCAGCGGTAGCTCAAGCTCCTACAATGAGCAGTTCTTC.